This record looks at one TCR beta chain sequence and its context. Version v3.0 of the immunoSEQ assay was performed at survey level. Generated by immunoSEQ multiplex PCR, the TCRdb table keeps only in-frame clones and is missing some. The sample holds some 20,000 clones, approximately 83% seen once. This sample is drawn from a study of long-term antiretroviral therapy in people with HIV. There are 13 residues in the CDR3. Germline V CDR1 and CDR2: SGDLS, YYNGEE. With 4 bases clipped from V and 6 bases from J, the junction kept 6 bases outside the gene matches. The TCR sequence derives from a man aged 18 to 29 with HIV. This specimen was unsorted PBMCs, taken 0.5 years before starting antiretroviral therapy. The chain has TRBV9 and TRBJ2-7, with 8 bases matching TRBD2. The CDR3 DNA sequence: TGTGCCAGCAGCCACCGGGGGGGTGGCGAGCAGTACTTC. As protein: CASSHRGGGEQYF.